This T cell receptor beta chain appears in the sequencing data of a study of immune evolution from preneoplasia to lung adenocarcinoma. Clones were read by immunoSEQ multiplex PCR, and TCRdb kept only the in-frame ones, dropping some. The repertoire consists of over 6,000 clones, with 80% to 85% occurring once and the leading ten covering 5.9%. This sequence was found in a person aged 45-60 years with lung adenocarcinoma. Sample: FFPE invasive lung adenocarcinoma tissue.

CDR3 in DNA: TGTGCCAGCAGTTTCGGCGGGGGTCGCACAGATACGCAGTATTTT. The encoded protein is CASSFGGGRTDTQYF. The chain carries TRBV28 and TRBJ2-3; TRBD2 aligns across 7 bases. In germline, CDR1 is MDHEN, CDR2 SYDVKM. The CDR3 runs 15 residues. J lost 1 base, V lost 3 bases, and 4 bases had no gene match.